The sequence of this T cell receptor (beta chain) was determined in a study of blood T cell repertoires in COVID-19. Study-wide context: Collection of acute and convalescent COVID-19 samples took place in the United States, Italy and Spain. PBMCs, B-cell-depleted T cells, or T cells provided the cDNA or gDNA that made up the material.

Losses at the gene ends were 5 bases for V and 4 bases for J; bases not matched to a gene: 11. Germline CDR1 and CDR2: SGHAT and FQNNGV. The CDR3 spans 15 residues. As originally analysed: From reference gene primer amplification, estimates of nucleated cell counts were derived. The data were produced by immunoSEQ multiplex PCR, yet TCRdb's version contains in-frame clones alone and is incomplete. Clone size and V and J calls were adopted from that table, with D and trimming inferred from the DNA. The sample has 130,000 or so clones, roughly 84% seen once. The chain combines TRBV11-2 with TRBJ2-7; 7 bases line up with TRBD1. The sequence came from a man aged 55 to 70 with acute or convalescent COVID-19. The sample was peripheral blood. CDR3 region: CASSIGTARTYEQYF. The CDR3 DNA sequence: TGTGCCAGCAGCATCGGGACAGCGCGGACTTACGAGCAGTACTTC.